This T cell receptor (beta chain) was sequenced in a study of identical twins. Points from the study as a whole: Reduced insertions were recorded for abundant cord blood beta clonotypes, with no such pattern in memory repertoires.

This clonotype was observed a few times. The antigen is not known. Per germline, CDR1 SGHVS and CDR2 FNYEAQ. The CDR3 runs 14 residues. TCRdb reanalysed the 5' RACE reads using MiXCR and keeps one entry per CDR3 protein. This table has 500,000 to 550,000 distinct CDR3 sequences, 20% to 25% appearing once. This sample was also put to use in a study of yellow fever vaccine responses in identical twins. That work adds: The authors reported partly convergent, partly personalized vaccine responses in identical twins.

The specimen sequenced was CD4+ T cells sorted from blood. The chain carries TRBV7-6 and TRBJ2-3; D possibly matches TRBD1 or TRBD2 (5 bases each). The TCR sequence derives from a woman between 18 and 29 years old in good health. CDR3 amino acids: CASKRGVSTDTQYF. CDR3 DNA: TGTGCGTCGAAGAGGGGCGTAAGCACAGATACGCAGTATTTT. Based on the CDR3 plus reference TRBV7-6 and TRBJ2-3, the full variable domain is GAGVSQSPRYKVTKRGQDVALRCDPISGHVSLYWYRQALGQGPEFLTYFNYEAQQDKSGLPNDRFSAERPEGSISTLTIQRTEQRDSAMYRCASKRGVSTDTQYFGPGTRLTVL.